This T cell receptor (beta chain) is from a study of OX40 agonist ivuxolimab in advanced cancers. Across the whole study: Across the patients, intravenous ivuxolimab was delivered every 2 weeks at 0.01 to 10 mg/kg.

A history of autoimmune disease or systemic immunosuppression excluded patients. This clone appeared once. TCRdb's copy holds only in-frame clones and misses some; the assay was immunoSEQ multiplex PCR. The table shows 70,000 to 90,000 clones, with roughly 89% occurring only once. The CDR3 sequence is 13 residues long. Losses at the gene ends were 5 bases for V and 7 bases for J; bases not matched to a gene: 3. Germline CDR1 reads KGHSH; CDR2 reads LQKENI. The V call is TRBV18, the J call TRBJ2-2; 8 nucleotides match TRBD1. This sample comprised CD4+ or CD8+ T cells sorted from blood, obtained in a trial of the OX40 agonist ivuxolimab. The receptor was derived from an adult with an advanced solid tumor such as melanoma, head and neck, liver or kidney cancer. CDR3 in DNA: TGTGCCAGCTCAATGGACAGGGTCGGGGAGCTGTTTTTT. This codes for CASSMDRVGELFF.